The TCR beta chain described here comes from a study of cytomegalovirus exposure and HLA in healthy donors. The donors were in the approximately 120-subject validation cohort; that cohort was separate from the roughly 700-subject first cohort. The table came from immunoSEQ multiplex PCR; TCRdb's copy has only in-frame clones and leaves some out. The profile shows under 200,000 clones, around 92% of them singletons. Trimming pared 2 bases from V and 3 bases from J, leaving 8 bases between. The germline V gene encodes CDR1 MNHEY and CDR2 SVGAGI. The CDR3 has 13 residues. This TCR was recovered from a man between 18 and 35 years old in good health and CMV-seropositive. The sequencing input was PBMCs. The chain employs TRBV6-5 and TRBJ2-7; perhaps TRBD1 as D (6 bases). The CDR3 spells CASSYNRDYEQYF. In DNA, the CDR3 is TGTGCCAGCAGTTACAACAGGGACTACGAGCAGTACTTC.